The present entry profiles one TCR beta chain with its context. The entry originates in a study of blood T cell repertoires in COVID-19. About the study: Samples came from the United States, Italy and Spain, spanning acute and convalescent COVID-19.

The table came from immunoSEQ multiplex PCR; TCRdb's copy has only in-frame clones and leaves some out. The table includes roughly 280,000 clones, around nine tenths detected once. The CDR3 spans 17 residues. J was trimmed by 4 bases and V by 5 bases; bases with no gene match: 16. Per germline, CDR1 MNHEY and CDR2 SMNVEV (reference sequence). The sample was PBMCs or T cells enriched from blood (not recorded which). The clonotype was recovered from a woman aged 55-70 years who had recovered from COVID-19. The chain joins TRBV27 to TRBJ1-2; 7 bases are a match to TRBD1. CDR3 residues: CASSKTGQRVLGYGYTF. The CDR3 bases are TGTGCCAGCAGTAAAACGGGACAGCGAGTCCTTGGCTATGGCTACACCTTC.